This TCR beta chain was sequenced for a study of OX40 agonist ivuxolimab in advanced cancers. TCRdb's table, derived via immunoSEQ multiplex PCR, lists solely in-frame clones and lacks some. Of about 24,000 clones listed, 75% to 90% are singletons. Trimming cost V 5 bases and J 0 bases; bases outside gene matches: 8. The CDR3 runs 16 residues. In germline, CDR1 is MNHEY, CDR2 SMNVEV (reference sequence). The chain has TRBV27 and TRBJ2-7; 9 nucleotides agree with TRBD2. The sequence came from an adult with an advanced solid tumor such as melanoma, head and neck, liver or kidney cancer. The starting material was CD4+ or CD8+ T cells sorted from blood, obtained in a trial of the OX40 agonist ivuxolimab. CDR3 amino acids: CASSGREGRFSYEQYF. The CDR3 nucleotides are TGTGCCAGCAGTGGGCGGGAGGGCCGATTCTCCTACGAGCAGTACTTC.